The 29 T cell receptor beta chains in this list originate from one sample, sequenced in a study of blood T cell repertoires in COVID-19. Sequencing was performed with immunoSEQ multiplex PCR; in TCRdb, only in-frame clones are kept and a portion is missing. The sample shows some 120,000 clones, about 74% of them seen only once. Sequencing was done on a sample of peripheral blood. The receptors stem from a man older than 75 with COVID-19, enrolled during active disease.

This clone has a handful of counts. The chain has TRBV7-9 and TRBJ1-6; D not resolved. V lost 3 bases and J lost 4, with 7 bases in between. CDR3 size: 14 residues. Germline V lookup: CDR1 SEHNR, CDR2 FQNEAQ (reference sequence). The CDR3 DNA follows: TGTGCCAGCAGCTTCCGGGAGTATAATTCACCCCTCCACTTT. Residues: CASSFREYNSPLHF.

This clone was observed a few times. The rearrangement links TRBV19 to TRBJ2-1; D is possibly TRBD1 (5 bases). The V gene's germline CDR1 is LNHDA and CDR2 SQIVND (reference sequence). The CDR3 covers 15 residues. Trimming shortened V by 5 bases and J by 5 bases, and 16 bases separated the two germline ends. Here the CDR3 reads CASSFQDTVNNEQFF. CDR3 sequence (DNA): TGTGCCAGTAGTTTCCAGGACACTGTCAACAATGAGCAGTTCTTC.

This rearrangement joins TRBV4-3 to TRBJ1-3; 7 bases agree with TRBD1. Trimming at V came to 3 bases and at J to 5 bases, leaving 7 bases not matched to a gene. CDR3 length equals 15 residues. Per the germline V gene, CDR1 is LGHNA and CDR2 is YSLEER. The chain's CDR3 is CASSHNRDSRNTIYF. CDR3 sequence (DNA): TGCGCCAGCAGCCATAACCGGGACAGCCGAAACACCATATATTTT.

This clone has only a few counts. The V gene is TRBV15, the J gene TRBJ2-2, with D possibly matching TRBD1 (6 bases). Germline V gives CDR1 LNHNV, CDR2 YYDKDF (reference sequence). Trimming removed 4 bases from V and 5 bases from J, with 23 bases in between. The CDR3 has 18 residues. In DNA, the CDR3 is TGTGCCACCAGCACTACACAGATCCGGGACATAACAACCGGGGAGCTGTTTTTT. It codes for CATSTTQIRDITTGELFF.

V usage is TRBV6-5 and J usage is TRBJ2-4; D might be TRBD2 (5 bases). The germline gives CDR1 MNHEY, CDR2 SVGAGI. V was trimmed by 9 bases and J by 7 bases, leaving 13 bases between them. The CDR3 runs to 12 residues. The CDR3 DNA follows: TGTGCCAGTTCTCCGGGGTACAACATTCAGTACTTC. It is translated as CASSPGYNIQYF.

The chain couples TRBV28 to TRBJ1-6, with no clear D. V was trimmed by 2 bases and J by 7 bases, leaving 12 bases between them. The CDR3 spans 15 residues. Germline V gives CDR1 MDHEN, CDR2 SYDVKM. The CDR3 region has the DNA TGTGCCAGCAGTTTAATGGGCCGGAAGAATTCACCCCTCCACTTT. Protein sequence: CASSLMGRKNSPLHF.

The chain is built from TRBV6-5 and TRBJ1-4, with D perhaps matching TRBD1 (5 bases). CDR3 length equals 14 residues. The V end lost 8 bases, the J end lost 6 bases, and 16 bases lay between the germline ends. CDR1 and CDR2 from the germline V gene are MNHEY and SVGAGI. CDR3 bases: TGTGCCAGCGGTATCAGGGATTGGGATGAAAAACTGTTTTTT. Its translation: CASGIRDWDEKLFF.

The genes are TRBV24-1 and TRBJ2-2; D not resolved. The CDR3 totals 13 residues. In germline, CDR1 is KGHDR, CDR2 SFDVKD. The V and J ends lost 2 bases and 4 bases respectively, with 4 bases between them. The CDR3 reads CATSDYITGELFF. DNA for the CDR3: TGTGCCACCAGTGATTATATCACCGGGGAGCTGTTTTTT.

This chain connects TRBV7-9 to TRBJ1-1; TRBD1 agrees at 7 bases. Germline values: CDR1 SEHNR, CDR2 FQNEAQ (reference sequence). J lost 2 bases, V lost 5 bases, and 17 bases had no gene match. The CDR3 runs 18 residues. CDR3 region: CASSRRDRPGLGNTEAFF. CDR3 nucleotides: TGTGCCAGCAGCCGCCGGGACAGACCCGGTTTGGGTAACACTGAAGCTTTCTTT.

The rearrangement uses TRBV11-2 and TRBJ2-1, with 8 bases lining up with TRBD2. Germline CDR1 SGHAT, CDR2 FQNNGV. The CDR3 covers 16 residues. J lost 5 bases, V lost 2 bases, and 8 bases had no gene match. The CDR3 protein is CASSLKLAESHNEQFF. CDR3 nucleotide sequence: TGTGCCAGCAGCTTAAAACTAGCGGAGTCCCACAATGAGCAGTTCTTC.

This clone was seen a handful of times. The chain employs TRBV6-1 and TRBJ2-7; 8 positions match TRBD1. V lost 2 bases and J lost 2; bases outside the gene matches: 8. The germline CDR1 and CDR2 sequences are MNHNS and SASEGT. The CDR3 consists of 16 residues. Here the CDR3 DNA reads TGTGCCAGCAGTGAAAGGGGGGACAGGTCCCCCTACGAGCAGTACTTC. Its translation: CASSERGDRSPYEQYF.

This chain connects TRBV11-2 to TRBJ2-2, with D possibly matching TRBD2 (7 bases). The CDR3 has 17 amino acids. The germline V gene encodes CDR1 SGHAT and CDR2 FQNNGV. Trimming took off 2 bases at V and 10 bases at J, with 23 bases between the two ends. The CDR3 protein is CASSLFLGTTSGEELFF. DNA for the CDR3: TGTGCCAGCAGCTTATTCCTTGGGACAACCAGCGGGGAGGAGCTGTTTTTT.

The genes are TRBV15 and TRBJ1-6; weak D call: TRBD1 (5 bases). Looked up from germline, CDR1 is LNHNV and CDR2 is YYDKDF (reference sequence). Between the trimmed V and J ends, which lost 4 bases and 14 bases, there was a span of 18 bases. CDR3 length equals 14 residues. DNA of the CDR3: TGTGCCACCAGCACCACGATTCGGGGGAGGACCCTCCACTTT. Translation: CATSTTIRGRTLHF.

This sequence joins TRBV6-5 and TRBJ2-7; 7 nucleotides agree with TRBD2. Trimming at V came to 6 bases and at J to 2 bases, leaving 7 bases not matched to a gene. The germline V gene encodes CDR1 MNHEY and CDR2 SVGAGI. The CDR3 is 14 residues long. The CDR3 coding sequence is TGTGCCAGCAGGGAGGGTGGGGGGGCCTACGAGCAGTACTTC. This gives the protein CASREGGGAYEQYF.

This rearrangement joins TRBV6-1 to TRBJ1-6; tentative D call: TRBD1 (6 bases). The CDR3 length is 17 residues. Trimming took 4 bases from V and 6 from J, leaving 19 bases between them. The germline V gene encodes CDR1 MNHNS and CDR2 SASEGT. CDR3 sequence: CASSGDQRGYLNSPLHF. CDR3 coding DNA: TGTGCCAGCAGTGGGGATCAAAGGGGGTACCTTAATTCACCCCTCCACTTT.

J is TRBJ1-5 and V is TRBV3-1 (or the pseudogene TRBV3-2); no firm D call. V was clipped by 1 base and J by 1 base, with 11 bases between them. CDR3 length: 16 residues. Germline CDR1 LGHDT, CDR2 YNNKEL (reference sequence). CDR3 coding DNA: TGTGCCAGCAGCCAAGCGAGGGAGGCAAGCAATCAGCCCCAGCATTTT. Amino acid sequence: CASSQAREASNQPQHF.

V and J are TRBV6-5 and TRBJ2-3, with 11 nucleotides matching TRBD2. The ends lost 2 bases at V and 3 bases at J; junction bases unmatched: 1. This CDR3 contains 15 residues. Germline values: CDR1 MNHEY, CDR2 SVGAGI. The CDR3 bases are TGTGCCAGCAGTTACACTAGCGGGAGTACAGATACGCAGTATTTT. It codes for CASSYTSGSTDTQYF.

The J gene is TRBJ1-2, the V gene TRBV5-5, with 7 positions matching TRBD1. The CDR3 has 13 amino acids. Germline CDR1 is SGHKS and CDR2 is YYEKEE (reference sequence). V shed 4 bases and J 3 bases; nucleotides not matched to a gene: 3. The chain's CDR3 is CASSPGQDYGYTF. The CDR3 coding sequence is TGTGCCAGCAGCCCAGGACAGGACTATGGCTACACCTTC.

This chain links TRBV5-1 with TRBJ2-7; maybe TRBD2 (6 bases). Germline values: CDR1 SGHRS, CDR2 YFSETQ. Trimming took off 2 bases at V and 3 bases at J, with 9 bases between the two ends. The CDR3 runs to 13 residues. The CDR3 loop reads CASSFGGNYEQYF. The DNA of the CDR3 is TGCGCCAGCAGCTTCGGGGGTAACTACGAGCAGTACTTC.

This clone was observed a handful of times. This sequence joins TRBV5-5 and TRBJ1-6, with D possibly being TRBD1 (5 bases). CDR3 length equals 16 residues. CDR1 and CDR2 (germline): SGHKS, YYEKEE (reference sequence). With 4 bases removed from V and 9 bases from J, the gap between germline ends came to 20 bases. CDR3 DNA: TGTGCCAGCAGCGTTGCCCCAGGGTTGAGTGGTTCACCCCTCCACTTT. Translation: CASSVAPGLSGSPLHF.

The rearrangement joins TRBV6-2 or TRBV6-3 to TRBJ2-5; D is unresolved. The CDR3 has 15 residues. V gave up 4 bases and J gave up 2 bases, with 14 bases separating them. CDR1 and CDR2 from the germline V gene are MNHEY and SVGEGT. CDR3: CASSSHRVAQETQYF. The CDR3 DNA reads TGTGCCAGCAGTTCCCATCGGGTGGCACAAGAGACCCAGTACTTC.

V usage is TRBV19 and J usage is TRBJ1-5; TRBD1 aligns across 10 bases. Germline CDR1 is LNHDA and CDR2 is SQIVND (reference sequence). V lost 5 bases, J lost 0 bases, and 10 bases stayed unmatched. The CDR3 covers 18 residues. The CDR3 DNA follows: TGTGCCAGTAGTTTGGACAGGGGGAAACTTTATAGCAATCAGCCCCAGCATTTT. It translates to CASSLDRGKLYSNQPQHF.

This sequence joins TRBV27 and TRBJ1-1; TRBD1 matches at 8 bases. Germline assignment: CDR1 MNHEY and CDR2 SMNVEV (reference sequence). The CDR3 runs 18 residues. The ends lost 0 bases at V and 4 bases at J; junction bases unmatched: 13. CDR3 loop: CASSLSPRQGAPGTEAFF. In DNA, the CDR3 is TGTGCCAGCAGTTTATCCCCAAGGCAGGGGGCGCCGGGCACTGAAGCTTTCTTT.

J is TRBJ2-7 and V is TRBV9; unclear D gene. Germline V CDR1 and CDR2: SGDLS, YYNGEE. Trimming took 3 bases from V and 6 from J, leaving 13 bases between them. This CDR3 contains 13 residues. DNA for the CDR3: TGTGCCAGCAGCGGCAGCGATGCCGGCGAGCAGTACTTC. Encoded protein: CASSGSDAGEQYF. The full variable domain, completed using reference TRBV9 and TRBJ2-7, is DSGVTQTPKHLITATGQRVTLRCSPRSGDLSVYWYQQSLDQGLQFLIQYYNGEERAKGNILERFSAQQFPDLHSELNLSSLELGDSALYFCASSGSDAGEQYFGPGTRLTVT.

This clone occurred once. The CDR3 nucleotides read TGTGCCAGCAGCTCGGGAAGTGGTGAAAAACTGTTTTTT. Translated, it gives CASSSGSGEKLFF. The V gene is TRBV28, the J gene TRBJ1-4, with D unresolved. The CDR3 is 13 amino acids. From germline, CDR1 is MDHEN and CDR2 SYDVKM. Trimming took off 6 bases at V and 7 bases at J, with 12 bases between the two ends.

This chain joins TRBV6-2 or TRBV6-3 and TRBJ2-4; 7 bases align to TRBD2. Germline-derived CDR1 and CDR2 are MNHEY and SVGEGT. CDR3 length equals 16 residues. J gave up 1 base and V 0 bases, and 3 bases lay outside the gene matches. CDR3 DNA: TGTGCCAGCAGTTACTCAGCGGGGCTGGCCAAAAACATTCAGTACTTC. It translates to CASSYSAGLAKNIQYF.

This chain uses TRBV30 with TRBJ1-2; D not certain. Germline CDR1 reads GTSNPN; CDR2 reads SVGIG (reference sequence). The CDR3 totals 11 residues. V dropped 2 bases and J dropped 3 bases, with 4 bases sitting between them. CDR3 sequence: CAWSTDYGYTF. CDR3 coding DNA: TGTGCCTGGAGTACGGACTATGGCTACACCTTC.

The chain recombines TRBV27 with TRBJ2-5; D is perhaps TRBD2 (5 bases). The CDR3 runs 16 residues. Trimming removed 5 bases from V and 0 bases from J, with 16 bases in between. CDR1 is MNHEY, CDR2 SMNVEV, per germline (reference sequence). The CDR3 here is CASSLTRGVYQETQYF. Here the CDR3 DNA reads TGTGCCAGCAGTCTCACCCGGGGAGTGTACCAAGAGACCCAGTACTTC.

A few counts support this clone. This chain uses TRBV3-1 (or the pseudogene TRBV3-2) with TRBJ1-1; 9 bases align to TRBD1. The germline gives CDR1 LGHDT, CDR2 YNNKEL (reference sequence). Trimming took 2 bases from V and 9 from J; bases not matched to a gene: 7. The length of the CDR3 is 14 residues. Written as DNA, the CDR3 is TGTGCCAGCAGCCAAAGTCCCGGACAGGGGAAAGCTTTCTTT. The encoded protein is CASSQSPGQGKAFF.